Described below is a single TCR beta chain sequence and its context. V lost 3 bases, J lost 8 bases, and 7 bases stayed unmatched. Germline CDR1 reads SGHRS; CDR2 reads YFSETQ. CDR3 length: 16 residues. The data are from a study of blood T cell repertoires in COVID-19. Across the whole study: The United States, Italy and Spain provided the acute and convalescent COVID-19 samples. Sources were T cells, B-cell-depleted T cells, or PBMCs; the material itself was cDNA or gDNA.

In the study's own analysis: Using reference gene primer amplification, nucleated cell counts were estimated. Profiled with immunoSEQ multiplex PCR; TCRdb holds only in-frame clones, not every one. V and J calls plus clone size are reproduced from that table; the DNA served to infer D and trimming. The sample records more than 95,000 clones, around 86% being singletons. The chain links TRBV5-1 to TRBJ2-1; TRBD2 aligns across 14 bases. Sequenced material: peripheral blood. The TCR originated in a man aged 45-65 years with acute or convalescent COVID-19. The CDR3 sequence is CASSSGLAGGRDEQFF. In nucleotides, the CDR3 is TGCGCCAGCAGCTCCGGACTAGCGGGGGGTAGGGATGAGCAGTTCTTC.